Reported below is one TCR beta chain. Germline values: CDR1 MNHNS, CDR2 SASEGT. Trimming removed 3 bases from V and 8 bases from J, with 19 bases in between. This CDR3 contains 15 residues. These data are taken from a study of blood T cells in healthy people across ages. A second PCR of about 6 to 11 cycles used a sample-barcoded 5' primer and a J-beta primer mix. TCRdb used MiXCR to reprocess the 5' RACE reads, holding one entry per CDR3 protein. This sample has 800,000 to 900,000 distinct CDR3 sequences; roughly 60% occur once, and the top ten carry about a quarter. The sample comprised blood. This clonotype was obtained from a man aged 25 to 40 in good health. The chain carries TRBV6-1 and TRBJ1-2; possibly TRBD1 for D (6 bases). Here the CDR3 DNA reads TGTGCCAGCAGTGAGCAGAACAGGGACGGTCGAGGCTACACCTTC. Protein product: CASSEQNRDGRGYTF.